This T cell receptor beta chain was obtained from a study of OX40 agonist ivuxolimab in advanced cancers. About the study as a whole: The costimulatory receptor OX40 (CD134) was targeted by ivuxolimab, a fully human IgG2 agonistic monoclonal antibody. The dose-escalation cohort was roughly 83% male with a mean age of 60 years, ranging from roughly 20 to 80. The point of sequencing TCRbeta in the periphery was to test whether ivuxolimab changed TCR sequence diversity and drove clonal T-cell expansion. Of the 50 to 55 dose-escalation patients, hepatocellular carcinoma was present in roughly 19, melanoma in around 15, renal cell carcinoma in 9 and head and neck cancer in 9. Prior anti-PD-1, anti-PD-L1 or anti-CTLA-4 therapy was permitted, and checkpoint inhibitors had been received by roughly two fifths of dose-escalation patients. The paper describes the monotherapy dose-escalation part (N of about 50 patients) of the phase I trial of ivuxolimab. Partial responses occurred in three dose-escalation patients, of whom one had hepatocellular carcinoma and two had cutaneous melanoma. Intravenous ivuxolimab was administered to patients every 2 weeks at six dose levels: 0.01, 0.1, 0.3, 1.5, 3 and 10 mg/kg.

Points on this clone: No antigen is known for it. No much larger clonotype is one base removed from it; base qualities were not supplied.

The trial excluded patients who had a history of autoimmune disease or were on systemic immunosuppression. Peripheral blood for TCR sequencing was drawn from every dose cohort at baseline, at cycle 4 day 1 and at cycle 7 day 1. Samples were obtained from an open-label, multicenter, first-in-human phase I dose-escalation trial of ivuxolimab. Adults with locally advanced or metastatic melanoma, renal cell carcinoma, hepatocellular carcinoma or head and neck squamous cell carcinoma were enrolled in the trial. Before TCR sequencing, CD4+ T cells and CD8+ T cells from peripheral blood were sorted into separate populations. Germline trimming: 7 bases from V, 5 bases from J; junction bases outside gene matches: 5. The CDR3 numbers 14 residues from cysteine through phenylalanine. The entry retains the CDR3 DNA only, 42 bases that are in frame from base 1. The germline V gene gives CDR1 as SNHLY and CDR2 as FYNNEI.

What the work shows at the level of the full study, not this receptor alone: In the 0.1-3.0 mg/kg groups, partial responders were among the patients with the lowest normalized peripheral clonal expansion, particularly in CD8+ T cells. Clonal expansion of both CD4+ and CD8+ blood T cells was observed from baseline to week 6 at doses 0.1 to 3.0 mg/kg. The antigen specificity of the peripheral T cells that underwent clonal expansion was not determined. Low levels of normalized T-cell clonal expansion were also seen in some patients who did not respond. On average, CD8+ T cells showed more expanded clones than CD4+ T cells after ivuxolimab.

To sequence the TCRbeta CDR3 region, genomic DNA was isolated from the sorted cells. The immunoSEQ Assay was used to sequence the TCRbeta CDR3 regions. In TCRdb, the immuneACCESS table is reduced to in-frame sequences with V and J assigned. These tables do not hold every clone; where another copy was compared, an unresolved V gene accounts for under half, and the others remain unexplained. The sample contains 55,000 to 75,000 clones, roughly 88% of them found a single time. The top ten clonotypes cover 1.1% of the sample. The chain is encoded by TRBV2 joined to TRBJ1-5; TRBD1 lines up with 10 middle nucleotides. The receptor was isolated from an adult with an advanced solid tumor such as melanoma, head and neck, liver or kidney cancer. Material: CD4+ or CD8+ T cells sorted from blood, obtained in a trial of the OX40 agonist ivuxolimab. The CDR3 protein: CASNRDRGHQPQHF. The sequenced DNA: TGTGCCAGCAATCGGGACAGGGGCCATCAGCCCCAGCATTTT. The CDR3, completed at both ends by the reference TRBV2 and TRBJ1-5 genes, gives the full variable domain EPEVTQTPSHQVTQMGQEVILRCVPISNHLYFYWYRQILGQKVEFLVSFYNNEISEKSEIFDDQFSVERPDGSNFTLKIRSTKLEDSAMYFCASNRDRGHQPQHFGDGTRLSIL.